Each of the 2 T cell receptor beta chains below was sequenced from the same sample in a study of T cell repertoires in aging, cancer and after chemotherapy. The template was genomic DNA from peripheral blood, not RNA. Rearranged V-D-J TRB sequences were amplified with a mixed TRB-A/B primer pool. Each CDR3 protein is one row after TCRdb ran MiXCR on the multiplex PCR reads. The sample contains 9,000 or so distinct CDR3 sequences, roughly a quarter of which appear only once. Sequencing used blood. Receptors originate from a human donor with a blood cancer. The donor label of this sample is uncertain.

Within the sample, this clonotype is medium-sized. The chain has TRBV19 and TRBJ2-1; possibly TRBD1 for D (5 bases). Trimming pared 7 bases from V and 0 bases from J, leaving 25 bases between. The germline gives CDR1 LNHDA, CDR2 SQIVND (reference sequence). This CDR3 region has 19 residues. CDR3 residues: CASTPSQGGPPRSYNEQFF. The DNA of the CDR3 is TGTGCCAGTACGCCTTCTCAGGGCGGCCCACCCCGCTCCTACAATGAGCAGTTCTTC.

By frequency in the sample, this clonotype is medium-sized. The V and J genes are TRBV19 and TRBJ1-2; 7 nucleotides align to TRBD1. V was pared by 5 bases and J by 5 bases, with 14 bases of the junction left unmatched. Germline-derived CDR1 and CDR2 are LNHDA and SQIVND (reference sequence). The CDR3 length is 16 residues. CDR3 amino acids: CASSPQGETNRYGYTF. The CDR3 DNA is TGTGCCAGTAGTCCCCAGGGGGAAACTAATAGATATGGCTACACCTTC. The full variable domain, its missing parts supplied by reference TRBV19 and TRBJ1-2, is DGGITQSPKYLFRKEGQNVTLSCEQNLNHDAMYWYRQDPGQGLRLIYYSQIVNDFQKGDIAEGYSVSREKKESFPLTVTSAQKNPTAFYLCASSPQGETNRYGYTFGSGTRLTVV.